Listed here are 21 T cell receptor beta chains from one sample, sequenced in a study of cytotoxic CD8 clonotypes in ibrutinib-treated CLL. Only in-frame clones appear in the TCRdb table, and some are missing; sequencing was by immunoSEQ multiplex PCR. The table shows 300,000 to 350,000 clones, with 80% occurring only once. Sequencing used PBMCs, obtained before ibrutinib treatment. The receptors stem from a human donor with chronic lymphocytic leukemia.

The V and J genes are TRBV2 and TRBJ2-7; no reliable D call. The CDR3 runs to 12 residues. From germline, CDR1 is SNHLY and CDR2 FYNNEI. Trimming took off 6 bases at V and 2 bases at J, with 8 bases between the two ends. The CDR3 DNA reads as TGTGCCAGCAGGCCCGTGACCTACGAGCAGTACTTC. Its protein is CASRPVTYEQYF.

The count of this clone is one. In DNA, the CDR3 is TGCAGCGCCTCGGGGGGGGCAGCAAAAGAGACCCAGTACTTC. Translating it yields CSASGGAAKETQYF. The rearrangement joins TRBV29-1 to TRBJ2-5, with 8 positions matching TRBD2. This CDR3 is built from 14 residues. CDR1 and CDR2 (germline): SQVTM, ANQGSEA. V dropped 7 bases and J dropped 3; count of bases not matched to a gene: 10. The complete variable domain, with remaining parts taken from reference TRBV29-1 and TRBJ2-5, reads SAVISQKPSRDICQRGTSLTIQCQVDSQVTMMFWYRQQPGQSLTLIATANQGSEATYESGFVIDKFPISRPNLTFSTLTVSNMSPEDSSIYLCSASGGAAKETQYFGPGTRLLVL.

The chain employs TRBV14 and TRBJ1-1, with D hard to call. V was trimmed by 0 bases and J by 5 bases, leaving 13 bases between them. Looked up from germline, CDR1 is SGHDN and CDR2 is FVKESK. This CDR3 is 15 amino acids long. Written as DNA, the CDR3 is TGTGCCAGCAGCCAAGATGAGGGAACGGAGACTGAAGCTTTCTTT. This translates into CASSQDEGTETEAFF.

V gene TRBV30 combines with J gene TRBJ1-4, with D maybe TRBD1 (6 bases). V dropped 3 bases and J dropped 4 bases, with 12 bases sitting between them. The CDR3 spans 14 residues. Germline V gene data show CDR1 as GTSNPN and CDR2 as SVGIG (reference sequence). CDR3 amino acids: CAWSDRSINEKLFF. The CDR3 DNA reads TGTGCCTGGAGCGACAGGTCCATTAATGAAAAACTGTTTTTT. The full variable domain, rest sourced from reference TRBV30 and TRBJ1-4, is SQTIHQWPATLVQPVGSPLSLECTVEGTSNPNLYWYRQAAGRGLQLLFYSVGIGQISSEVPQNLSASRPQDRQFILSSKKLLLSDSGFYLCAWSDRSINEKLFFGSGTQLSVL.

V usage is TRBV6-5 and J usage is TRBJ2-7, with D possibly being TRBD1 (6 bases). This CDR3 has 15 amino acids. Looked up from germline, CDR1 is MNHEY and CDR2 is SVGAGI. Deletions cut 6 bases from V and 6 bases from J, with 21 bases between. The CDR3 region has the DNA TGTGCCAGCAGAATCGGACAGCTCCCTCAGGTCGAGCAGTACTTC. It yields the protein CASRIGQLPQVEQYF.

The V call is TRBV28, the J call TRBJ1-5; a possible D gene is TRBD1 (5 bases). The length of the CDR3 is 14 residues. V was pared by 8 bases and J by 6 bases, with 17 bases between. Germline V gives CDR1 MDHEN, CDR2 SYDVKM. In nucleotides, the CDR3 is TGTGCCAGCTTACAGGACCGCTTATTTCAGCCCCAGCATTTT. This encodes CASLQDRLFQPQHF.

The V gene is TRBV27, the J gene TRBJ2-7; D could derive from TRBD1 or TRBD2 (5 bases each). The CDR3 is 14 residues long. Looked up from germline, CDR1 is MNHEY and CDR2 is SMNVEV (reference sequence). The ends were cut back, 6 bases at V and 4 bases at J, with 16 bases in the middle. This CDR3 is CASRPGTYGYEQYF. CDR3 nucleotide sequence: TGTGCCAGCAGACCCGGGACGTACGGGTACGAGCAGTACTTC.

The V and J genes are TRBV18 and TRBJ1-3; 9 bases agree with TRBD1. The germline V gene has CDR1 KGHSH and CDR2 LQKENI. V trimming: 0 bases; J trimming: 3 bases; junction bases outside the gene matches: 3. The CDR3 consists of 16 residues. In DNA, the CDR3 is TGTGCCAGCTCACCACCGGGACAGGGAGATGGAAACACCATATATTTT. As protein: CASSPPGQGDGNTIYF.

Regarding this clone: Other DNA sequences in the sample encode the same CDR3. This chain links TRBV4-2 with TRBJ1-1; no clear D. The germline V gene has CDR1 LGHNA and CDR2 YNFKEQ. V was trimmed by 0 bases and J by 4 bases, leaving 9 bases between them. This CDR3 spans 14 amino acids. The CDR3 protein is CASSQEGSGTEAFF. The CDR3, as DNA: TGTGCCAGCAGCCAAGAAGGCAGTGGCACTGAAGCTTTCTTT.

This rearrangement joins TRBV4-3 to TRBJ1-1; a possible D gene is TRBD1 (5 bases). Germline CDR1 and CDR2: LGHNA and YSLEER. V lost 0 bases and J 6 bases, leaving 11 bases between the germline ends. CDR3 length equals 14 residues. Here the CDR3 reads CASSQDLLGAEAFF. CDR3 in DNA: TGCGCCAGCAGCCAAGATCTTCTGGGGGCTGAAGCTTTCTTT.

The chain recombines TRBV5-6 with TRBJ1-1; the match to TRBD1 covers 10 bases. V was clipped by 2 bases and J by 5 bases; unmatched bases: 9. Germline lookup yields CDR1 SGHDT and CDR2 YYEEEE. The CDR3 runs to 16 residues. The CDR3 protein is CASSLGDRGLGTEAFF. CDR3 in DNA: TGTGCCAGCAGCTTAGGGGACAGGGGATTGGGAACTGAAGCTTTCTTT.

The chain employs TRBV4-3 and TRBJ2-2; 12 positions match TRBD2. From germline, CDR1 is LGHNA and CDR2 YSLEER. The J segment lost 2 bases and the V segment lost 3 bases, leaving 4 bases of the junction unmatched. CDR3 length: 17 residues. This chain's CDR3 is CASSHGLAGLNTGELFF. In DNA form, the CDR3 reads TGCGCCAGCAGCCACGGACTAGCGGGACTTAACACCGGGGAGCTGTTTTTT.

The chain carries TRBV12-5 and TRBJ1-2; no clear D. There are 12 residues in the CDR3. Germline lookup yields CDR1 LGHNT and CDR2 FRNRAP. Trimming took 7 bases from V and 1 from J, leaving 7 bases between them. The CDR3 region is CASADGNYGYTF. For the CDR3, the DNA is TGTGCTAGTGCGGACGGTAACTATGGCTACACCTTC.

The chain is built from TRBV19 and TRBJ1-5; D is uncertain. CDR3 length: 14 residues. The germline CDR1 and CDR2 sequences are LNHDA and SQIVND (reference sequence). V lost 3 bases and J 4 bases, leaving 10 bases between the germline ends. This chain's CDR3 is CASSILSSNQPQHF. In DNA form, the CDR3 reads TGTGCCAGTAGTATCCTGAGCTCTAATCAGCCCCAGCATTTT.

The chain uses TRBV10-2 and TRBJ2-7; D is ambiguous. Trimming shortened V by 0 bases and J by 6 bases, and 3 bases separated the two germline ends. The length of the CDR3 is 11 residues. Germline-derived CDR1 and CDR2 are WSHSY and SAAADI. Here the CDR3 reads CASSESTEQYF. CDR3 nucleotides: TGCGCCAGCAGTGAGTCGACCGAGCAGTACTTC.

V gene TRBV2 combines with J gene TRBJ2-3, with TRBD2 matching over 8 bases. This CDR3 has 15 residues. The V gene's germline CDR1 is SNHLY and CDR2 FYNNEI. Trimming removed 4 bases from V and 0 bases from J; junction bases left unmatched: 3. CDR3 region: CASSGLATSTDTQYF. DNA for the CDR3: TGTGCCAGCAGTGGACTAGCGACTAGCACAGATACGCAGTATTTT.

The sample holds one count of this clone. The identical CDR3 is also encoded by other nucleotide sequences in the sample. The rearrangement links TRBV7-2 to TRBJ2-7; no definite D call. Per the germline V gene, CDR1 is SGHTA and CDR2 is FQGNSA. V dropped 1 base and J dropped 3 bases, with 1 base sitting between them. The CDR3 covers 11 residues. CDR3 amino acids: CASSLDYEQYF. The CDR3 DNA reads as TGTGCCAGCAGCTTAGACTACGAGCAGTACTTC.

V and J are TRBV27 and TRBJ2-2, with D hard to call. The V gene's germline CDR1 is MNHEY and CDR2 SMNVEV (reference sequence). The V end was cut by 3 bases, the J end by 5 bases, with 7 bases between. The CDR3 has 13 amino acids. The CDR3 nucleotides read TGTGCCAGCAGTTTGAGCGTGACCGGGGAGCTGTTTTTT. Its translation: CASSLSVTGELFF.

The chain is built from TRBV7-2 and TRBJ2-1; 8 bases match TRBD2. V lost 5 bases to trimming and J lost 6 bases; unmatched junction nucleotides: 9. CDR1 is SGHTA and CDR2 is FQGNSA in the germline V gene. The CDR3 runs to 15 residues. CDR3 DNA sequence: TGTGCCAGCAGCCCCTTAGCGGGATGGGGCAATGAGCAGTTCTTC. Residues: CASSPLAGWGNEQFF.

This chain uses TRBV5-1 with TRBJ2-1; D might be TRBD2 (5 bases). With 0 bases removed from V and 5 bases from J, the gap between germline ends came to 12 bases. Germline lookup yields CDR1 SGHRS and CDR2 YFSETQ. This CDR3 region has 15 residues. As DNA, the CDR3 is TGCGCCAGCAGCTTGGGCGAGGGAGTCAACAATGAGCAGTTCTTC. Translation gives CASSLGEGVNNEQFF.

The chain employs TRBV5-4 and TRBJ1-3; no definite D call. Per the germline V gene, CDR1 is SGHNT and CDR2 is YYREEE (reference sequence). The germline V and J ends were trimmed by 4 bases and 0 bases, with 8 bases remaining between them. This CDR3 is 14 amino acids long. The CDR3 region is CASSRESSGNTIYF. The CDR3 nucleotides read TGTGCCAGCAGCCGAGAGAGCTCTGGAAACACCATATATTTT.